The next 22 T cell receptor beta chains were all read from a single sample in a study of metastatic and nonmetastatic thyroid tumors. Nobody among the patients had been given any treatment before thyroid surgery. TCRdb used MiXCR to call clones anew from the PCR reads. The sample shows fewer than 7,500 clones, 25% to 30% of them seen only once. Material: tumor tissue. The origin of the receptors is a female donor with papillary thyroid cancer or a benign thyroid nodule (not recorded which). Some clones in this sample may be carry-over from other donors' samples.

Note on this clone: A read error may account for a junction end that differs from germline. Other nucleotide sequences from this sample produce the same CDR3. The rearrangement joins TRBV5-1 to TRBJ2-3, with 9 positions matching TRBD2. Germline CDR1 SGHRS, CDR2 YFSETQ. There are 16 residues in the CDR3. The DNA of the CDR3 is TGCGCCAGCAGCTTCCGATTAGCGGGGGCCGTAGATACGCAGTACTTT. It specifies CASSFRLAGAVDTQYF.

This clone has only a few counts. The gene calls are TRBV6-1 and TRBJ1-5; 11 bases agree with TRBD1. The CDR3 loop spans 16 amino acids. Germline V gene lookup returns CDR1 MNHNS and CDR2 SASEGT. With V trimmed by 3 bases and J by 6 bases, 7 bases remained unmatched. CDR3 bases: TGTGCCAGCAGTGACCCGGACAGGGGGCGAAGTCAGCCCCAGCATTTT. Translating gives CASSDPDRGRSQPQHF.

This clone was detected many times. The same CDR3 arises from other DNA sequences in this sample as well. V is TRBV6-1 and J is TRBJ2-7, with 13 bases fitting TRBD2. Germline CDR1 is MNHNS and CDR2 is SASEGT. CDR3 length: 13 residues. The V gene end was trimmed by 7 bases and the J gene end by 7 bases; junction bases not matched to a gene: 4. CDR3 DNA sequence: TGTGCCAGCATGGAACTAGCGGGAGGGGAGCAGTACTTC. This sequence encodes CASMELAGGEQYF.

The chain employs TRBV15 and TRBJ2-3, with unresolved D. This CDR3 comprises 16 residues. Germline values: CDR1 LNHNV, CDR2 YYDKDF (reference sequence). V was clipped by 0 bases and J by 2 bases, with 12 bases between them. As DNA, the CDR3 is TGTGCCACCAGCAGAGATAATTGGGGAACCACAGATACGCAGTATTTT. It translates to CATSRDNWGTTDTQYF.

As regards this clone: The sample has other DNA sequences that encode this CDR3 too. The chain links TRBV11-2 to TRBJ2-3; 8 bases map to TRBD2. The germline gives CDR1 SGHAT, CDR2 FQNNGV. The CDR3 spans 16 residues. Trimming took 6 bases from V and 6 from J; bases not matched to a gene: 14. The CDR3 DNA reads as TGTGCCAGCAGTTCTACGACGGGAGGCGGGAGGGATACGCAGTATTTT. Residues: CASSSTTGGGRDTQYF.

This clone is labeled as medium-sized. The chain uses TRBV10-1 and TRBJ2-1; unclear D gene. CDR3 length: 15 amino acids. V was clipped by 0 bases and J by 8 bases, with 14 bases between them. Germline V gives CDR1 WNHNN, CDR2 SYGVQD (reference sequence). The CDR3 sequence is CASSESDGVVDEQFF. In nucleotides, the CDR3 is TGCGCCAGCAGTGAGTCCGATGGAGTTGTGGATGAGCAGTTCTTC.

This clone was recorded at least ten times. This sequence joins TRBV6-2 or TRBV6-3 and TRBJ1-6, with TRBD1 matching over 8 bases. This CDR3 region has 15 residues. Per germline, CDR1 MNHEY and CDR2 SVGEGT. V lost 4 bases, J lost 10 bases, and 9 bases stayed unmatched. CDR3 nucleotide sequence: TGTGCCAGCAGTTCCTCGGACAGGGAGAGCTCACCCCTCCACTTT. Translating it yields CASSSSDRESSPLHF.

By sample fraction, this clone is medium-sized (0.01 to 0.1%). This sequence joins TRBV2 and TRBJ1-5; possible D gene TRBD1, 5 bases. V was shortened by 6 bases and J by 4 bases, with 10 bases between the two germline ends. CDR1 and CDR2 (germline): SNHLY, FYNNEI. CDR3 length equals 13 residues. For the CDR3, the DNA is TGTGCCAGCAGGGGCCAGGGAAATCAGCCCCAGCATTTT. Translated, it gives CASRGQGNQPQHF.

This clone was recorded a few times. The V call is TRBV28, the J call TRBJ1-6; D not resolved. Per the germline V gene, CDR1 is MDHEN and CDR2 is SYDVKM. The V and J ends lost 2 bases and 7 bases respectively, with 12 bases between them. The CDR3 is 15 amino acids. In DNA form, the CDR3 reads TGTGCCAGCAGTTTACGTCTTGTTCGGAATTCACCCCTCCACTTT. This sequence encodes CASSLRLVRNSPLHF.

The rearrangement links TRBV6-1 to TRBJ2-2, with unresolved D. CDR1 and CDR2 (germline): MNHNS, SASEGT. The V end lost 10 bases, the J end lost 4 bases, and 10 bases lay between the germline ends. The CDR3 is made up of 12 amino acids. The CDR3 loop reads CATTSSTGELFF. As DNA, the CDR3 is TGTGCCACCACATCTAGCACCGGGGAGCTGTTTTTT.

This clone is deemed medium-sized. The genes are TRBV5-1 and TRBJ2-3, with TRBD1 matching over 7 bases. Per the germline V gene, CDR1 is SGHRS and CDR2 is YFSETQ. This CDR3 region has 14 residues. V lost 6 bases to trimming and J lost 1 base; unmatched junction nucleotides: 5. DNA of the CDR3: TGCGCCAGCACCACCGGACAGGGCACAGATACGCAGTATTTT. Translation: CASTTGQGTDTQYF.

In its sample, this clone was seen many times. The gene calls are TRBV15 and TRBJ2-1; TRBD1 matches at 11 bases. Germline V gene sequence: CDR1 LNHNV, CDR2 YYDKDF (reference sequence). This CDR3 contains 14 residues. Losses at the gene ends were 5 bases for V and 7 bases for J; bases not matched to a gene: 4. The chain's CDR3 is CATSAGTGGNEQFF. The CDR3 nucleotides are TGTGCCACCAGCGCCGGGACAGGGGGGAATGAGCAGTTCTTC.

Within the sample, this clone is medium-sized. The chain couples TRBV5-1 to TRBJ1-2; 7 positions agree with TRBD1. Germline assignment: CDR1 SGHRS and CDR2 YFSETQ. The CDR3 extends over 14 amino acids. V shed 4 bases, J shed 4 bases, and the junction held 7 bases outside the gene matches. Written as DNA, the CDR3 is TGCGCCAGCAGCGTCGACAGGGCCGGCTATGGCTACACCTTC. Residues: CASSVDRAGYGYTF. Full variable domain (missing parts from reference TRBV5-1 and TRBJ1-2): KAGVTQTPRYLIKTRGQQVTLSCSPISGHRSVSWYQQTPGQGLQFLFEYFSETQRNKGNFPGRFSGRQFSNSRSEMNVSTLELGDSALYLCASSVDRAGYGYTFGSGTRLTVV.

In its sample, this clone ranks as medium-sized. The chain joins TRBV28 to TRBJ2-7, with 11 bases matching TRBD1. Germline V gene sequence: CDR1 MDHEN, CDR2 SYDVKM. There are 14 residues in the CDR3. The ends lost 5 bases at V and 2 bases at J; junction bases unmatched: 2. CDR3 residues: CASSPGQGAYEQYF. The CDR3 bases are TGTGCCAGCAGTCCGGGACAGGGGGCCTACGAGCAGTACTTC.

This chain connects TRBV6-1 to TRBJ2-7, with D possibly matching TRBD1 (5 bases). The V end was cut by 1 base, the J end by 4 bases, with 11 bases between. Germline CDR1 and CDR2: MNHNS and SASEGT. The CDR3 loop spans 14 amino acids. CDR3 residues: CASSEVDSRYEQYF. CDR3 nucleotides: TGTGCCAGCAGTGAAGTTGACAGCAGGTACGAGCAGTACTTC.

This clone is medium-sized (0.01 to 0.1%). The gene calls are TRBV5-5 and TRBJ1-1, with 7 bases lining up with TRBD1. This CDR3 comprises 13 residues. CDR1 is SGHKS, CDR2 YYEKEE, per germline (reference sequence). V lost 7 bases and J lost 7; bases outside the gene matches: 10. CDR3 coding DNA: TGTGCCAGCTCGTACCGGGACAGATTTGAAGCTTTCTTT. This codes for CASSYRDRFEAFF.

In its sample, this clone is large. The chain is built from TRBV6-1 and TRBJ1-2; D gene unclear. The V end lost 5 bases, the J end lost 8 bases, and 9 bases lay between the germline ends. The CDR3 length is 11 residues. Germline V gene lookup returns CDR1 MNHNS and CDR2 SASEGT. CDR3 region: CASSTTQGYTF. The CDR3 region has the DNA TGTGCCAGCAGTACAACACAGGGCTACACCTTC.

CDR3 in DNA: TGTGCCAGCTCCTCGGGCGGGAGATGGAGCGGGGAGCTGTTTTTT. It yields the protein CASSSGGRWSGELFF. The chain links TRBV6-1 to TRBJ2-2; 7 positions match TRBD2. The CDR3 loop spans 15 amino acids. With V trimmed by 8 bases and J by 7 bases, 13 bases remained unmatched. The germline V gene has CDR1 MNHNS and CDR2 SASEGT.

By share of the sample, this clone is medium-sized. CDR3 in DNA: TGCAGTGCTAGACAGCTAGCGGGAAACAATGAGCAGTTCTTC. Translated, it gives CSARQLAGNNEQFF. This chain connects TRBV20-1 to TRBJ2-1; 9 bases are a match to TRBD2. The CDR3 runs 14 residues. Germline values: CDR1 DFQATT, CDR2 SNEGSKA (reference sequence). J was trimmed by 5 bases and V by 2 bases; bases with no gene match: 4.

The chain employs TRBV24-1 and TRBJ2-7; D is possibly TRBD1 (6 bases). The CDR3 length is 15 residues. Germline V gene lookup returns CDR1 KGHDR and CDR2 SFDVKD. V lost 6 bases to trimming and J lost 5 bases, with 19 bases between them. This CDR3 is CATSPGGLSPDEQYF. The CDR3 bases are TGTGCCACCAGTCCTGGGGGCCTCTCTCCCGACGAGCAGTACTTC.

V is TRBV11-2 and J is TRBJ2-7; the D is unclear. The CDR3 consists of 12 residues. The V gene's germline CDR1 is SGHAT and CDR2 FQNNGV. V lost 5 bases, J lost 0 bases, and 5 bases lay in between. CDR3 sequence (DNA): TGTGCCAGCAGCGTTAGCTCCTACGAGCAGTACTTC. Translated: CASSVSSYEQYF.

This clone was counted once. The CDR3 coding sequence is TGCAGTCCGGGGGCCGGCGGGAGGGTCTCAGATGAGCAGTTCTTC. Protein sequence: CSPGAGGRVSDEQFF. The chain is built from TRBV20-1 and TRBJ2-1; 9 bases line up with TRBD2. The CDR3 has 15 residues. V shed 8 bases and J 8 bases; nucleotides not matched to a gene: 16. CDR1 DFQATT and CDR2 SNEGSKA come from the germline V gene (reference sequence).